What follows describes a single TCR beta chain. Its antigen remains unknown. Tagging with unique molecular identifiers was applied to individual cDNA molecules. TCRdb ran MiXCR on the 5' RACE reads and lists one entry per CDR3 protein. This table has about 67,000 distinct CDR3 sequences, 11% appearing once. The CDR3 runs to 12 residues. Germline V CDR1 and CDR2: SQVTM, ANQGSEA. The V gene lost 1 base and the J gene lost 9 bases, with 10 bases spanning the gap. The data were obtained in a study of early T cells in non-severe SARS-CoV-2 infection. Study information: Chains were unpaired, as sequencing was done on bulk RNA from unsorted whole blood. General observations from the study: Clonotype matching in VDJdb favored anti-spike CD8 responses and did not capture private and CD4 specificities.

The chain has TRBV29-1 and TRBJ2-1; D may be TRBD2 (6 bases). This TCR was recovered from an adult who was a healthcare worker with PCR-confirmed SARS-CoV-2 infection or an uninfected control (not recorded which). Sample: whole blood. The CDR3 is CSVEGLEVEQFF. The DNA for the CDR3 is TGCAGCGTTGAAGGACTAGAGGTTGAGCAGTTCTTC.